This T cell receptor beta chain was recorded in a study of blood T cell repertoires in COVID-19. On the study more broadly: From the United States, Italy and Spain came samples of acute and convalescent COVID-19. The cDNA or gDNA used as material had been derived from T cells, B-cell-depleted T cells, or PBMCs.

Trimming stripped 6 bases from V and 4 bases from J, with 13 bases between. In germline, CDR1 is MNHEY, CDR2 SVGAGI. CDR3 length: 14 amino acids. Study processing details: Quantification of nucleated cells was approximated via reference gene primer amplification. This table comes from immunoSEQ multiplex PCR, and its TCRdb copy is limited to in-frame clones, with some not included. V and J calls plus clone size are reproduced from that table; the DNA served to infer D and trimming. Of under 300,000 clones in the sample, around nine tenths were seen once. Sequenced input: peripheral blood. This chain joins TRBV6-5 and TRBJ1-3; the D is unclear. This TCR was sampled from a woman aged 40 to 50 who had recovered from COVID-19. DNA of the CDR3: TGTGCCAGCAGGGGCCGCCTGAAGGGAAACACCATATATTTT. It yields the protein CASRGRLKGNTIYF.